This TCR beta chain was captured by sequencing in a study of cytomegalovirus exposure and HLA in healthy donors. Background on the study: Sequencing of 150 million to 200 million T cells in an earlier analysis found 100 million to 140 million unique TCR beta sequences.

It was with 60 Vbeta and 13 Jbeta primers that the PCR ran. Clones were sequenced by immunoSEQ multiplex PCR, and TCRdb holds only the in-frame ones, with some missing. This table has some 200,000 clones, more than 60% appearing once. Looked up from germline, CDR1 is LNHDA and CDR2 is SQIVND (reference sequence). V was pared by 4 bases and J by 5 bases, with 17 bases between. The CDR3 covers 15 residues. With respect to this clone: What it recognizes is unknown.

Study-wide results and limits: There were under 200 TCR beta chains listed as cytomegalovirus-associated.

The chain is built from TRBV19 and TRBJ1-1, with D tentatively TRBD1 (5 bases). Sequenced sample: PBMCs. This TCR was recovered from a man aged 35-49 years in good health and CMV-seronegative. The CDR3 sequence is CASSKSAGGVTEAFF. The CDR3 nucleotides read TGTGCCAGTAGTAAATCCGCCGGGGGGGTGACTGAAGCTTTCTTT.